This TCR beta chain was documented in a study of type 1 regulatory T cells. Study overall: T-allo10 is an in vitro-generated, Tr1-enriched CD4 T cell product specific for alloantigen.

After removal of 4 bases from V and 2 bases from J, the junction contained 6 bases not matched to a gene. Germline V lookup: CDR1 SGHRS, CDR2 YFSETQ. The CDR3 is 14 residues long. TCRdb re-derived calls from the reads in MiXCR, one entry per CDR3 protein. The sample lists approximately 72,000 distinct CDR3 sequences, 63% occurring once. Graft donor-derived T-allo10 cells were described as host-alloantigen-specific, anergic, and alloantigen-specifically suppressive. Note on this clonotype: Its antigen remains unidentified.

The specimen sequenced was cultured T cells, either the whole culture or a sorted T cell fraction (not recorded which). As for subset: Tr1-enriched cell product generated in vitro against host alloantigens. V is TRBV5-1 and J is TRBJ2-7; TRBD2 matches 7 bases. This sequence was found in a human donor in good health. CDR3 residues: CASSRSGEAYEQYF. Here the CDR3 DNA reads TGCGCCAGCAGCAGAAGCGGGGAGGCCTACGAGCAGTACTTC.